This T cell receptor (beta chain) is from a study of T cell responses to AZD1222 COVID-19 vaccine. Study as a whole: It was second doses at about 4 or about 12 weeks that were pooled.

Germline V gene data show CDR1 as MDHEN and CDR2 as SYDVKM. The germline V and J ends were trimmed by 6 bases and 4 bases, with 24 bases remaining between them. CDR3 length: 17 amino acids. Produced via immunoSEQ multiplex PCR; TCRdb's table is partial and in-frame only. The sample holds some 92,000 clones; around 90% are singletons and the top ten take approximately 8.3%. As to this clone: What it binds is unknown.

Study-wide points: When two AZD1222 doses had been given, Spike-specific TCR breadth and depth rose. Repertoire sampling occurred only after the peak T cell response. Clonal diversity was possibly underestimated; the donors were predominantly white British and more often female.

Source: peripheral blood, taken on day 0 of AZD1222 vaccination. This chain connects TRBV28 to TRBJ2-5; D is possibly TRBD1 or TRBD2 (5 bases each). The source of this sequence is an adult in good health. The CDR3 reads CASSSPGPGYVRETQYF. CDR3 nucleotides: TGTGCCAGCAGCTCCCCGGGGCCGGGTTATGTACGAGAGACCCAGTACTTC.